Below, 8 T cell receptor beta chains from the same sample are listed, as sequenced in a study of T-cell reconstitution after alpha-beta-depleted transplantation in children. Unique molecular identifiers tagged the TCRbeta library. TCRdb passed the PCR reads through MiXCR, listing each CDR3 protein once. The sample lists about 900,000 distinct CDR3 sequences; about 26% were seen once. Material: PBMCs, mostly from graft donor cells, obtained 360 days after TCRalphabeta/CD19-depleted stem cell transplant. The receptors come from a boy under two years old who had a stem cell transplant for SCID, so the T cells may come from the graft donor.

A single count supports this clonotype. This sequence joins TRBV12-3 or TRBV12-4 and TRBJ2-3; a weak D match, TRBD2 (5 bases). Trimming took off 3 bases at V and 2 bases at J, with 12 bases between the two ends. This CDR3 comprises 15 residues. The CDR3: CASSLEVATTDTQYF. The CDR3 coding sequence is TGTGCCAGCAGTTTGGAGGTAGCTACCACAGATACGCAGTATTTT.

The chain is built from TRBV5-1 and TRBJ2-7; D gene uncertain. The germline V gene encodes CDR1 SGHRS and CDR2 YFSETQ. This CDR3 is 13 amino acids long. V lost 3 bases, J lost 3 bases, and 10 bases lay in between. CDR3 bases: TGCGCCAGCAGCTACGACCTAAACTACGAGCAGTACTTC. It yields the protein CASSYDLNYEQYF. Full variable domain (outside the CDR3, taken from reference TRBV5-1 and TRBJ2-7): KAGVTQTPRYLIKTRGQQVTLSCSPISGHRSVSWYQQTPGQGLQFLFEYFSETQRNKGNFPGRFSGRQFSNSRSEMNVSTLELGDSALYLCASSYDLNYEQYFGPGTRLTVT.

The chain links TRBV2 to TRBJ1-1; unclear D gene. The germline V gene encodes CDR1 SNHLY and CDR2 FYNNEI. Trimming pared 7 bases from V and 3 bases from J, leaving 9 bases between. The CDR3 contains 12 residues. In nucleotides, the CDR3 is TGTGCCAGCACCCCTTGGGACACTGAAGCTTTCTTT. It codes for CASTPWDTEAFF.

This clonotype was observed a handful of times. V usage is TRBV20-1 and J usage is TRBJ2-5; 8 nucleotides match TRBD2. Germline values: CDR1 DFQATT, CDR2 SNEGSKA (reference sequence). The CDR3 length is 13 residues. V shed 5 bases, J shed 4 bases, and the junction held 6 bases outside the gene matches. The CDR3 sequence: CSAPRAGGETQYF. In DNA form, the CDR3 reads TGCAGTGCTCCCCGGGCGGGGGGAGAGACCCAGTACTTC.

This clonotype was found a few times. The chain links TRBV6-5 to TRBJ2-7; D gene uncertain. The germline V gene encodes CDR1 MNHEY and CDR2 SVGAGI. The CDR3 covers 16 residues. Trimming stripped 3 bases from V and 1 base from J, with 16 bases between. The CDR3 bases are TGTGCCAGCAGTTATTTGGGTTGGCCAGGATCCTACGAGCAGTACTTC. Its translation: CASSYLGWPGSYEQYF.

For the CDR3, the DNA is TGTGCCAGCAGTTATTCGGCTCAGCCCCAGCATTTT. This translates into CASSYSAQPQHF. This chain connects TRBV6-2 or TRBV6-3 to TRBJ1-5; no clear D gene. V shed 3 bases and J shed 6 bases, with 6 bases lying between them. Germline CDR1 and CDR2: MNHEY and SVGEGT. The CDR3 extends over 12 amino acids.

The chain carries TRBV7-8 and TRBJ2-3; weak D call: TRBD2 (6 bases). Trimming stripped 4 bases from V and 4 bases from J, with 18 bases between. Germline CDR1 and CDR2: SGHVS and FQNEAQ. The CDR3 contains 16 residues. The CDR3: CASSSRGGTHPDTQYF. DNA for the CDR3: TGTGCCAGCAGCTCCCGAGGCGGGACGCACCCAGATACGCAGTATTTT. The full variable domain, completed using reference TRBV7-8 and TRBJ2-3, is GAGVSQSPRYKVAKRGQDVALRCDPISGHVSLFWYQQALGQGPEFLTYFQNEAQLDKSGLPSDRFFAERPEGSVSTLKIQRTQQEDSAVYLCASSSRGGTHPDTQYFGPGTRLTVL.

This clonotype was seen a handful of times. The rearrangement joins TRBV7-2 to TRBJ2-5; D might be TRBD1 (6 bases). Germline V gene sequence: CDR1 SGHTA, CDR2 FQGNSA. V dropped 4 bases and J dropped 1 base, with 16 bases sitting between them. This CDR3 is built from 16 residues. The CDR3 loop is CASSSRGVGSQETQYF. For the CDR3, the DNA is TGTGCCAGCAGCTCCAGGGGTGTTGGATCCCAAGAGACCCAGTACTTC.